The 4 T cell receptor beta chains reported below all come from one sample, sequenced in a study of T cells in Graves' hyperthyroidism and ophthalmopathy. Amplified TCR beta CDR3 regions derived from RNA transcripts. TCR CDR3 regions were first amplified by RT-PCR with HTBI primers. TCRdb reanalysed the multiplex PCR reads using MiXCR and keeps one entry per CDR3 protein. The sample contains around 720,000 distinct CDR3 sequences, roughly a third of which appear only once. The sequencing sample was made of blood. Receptors originate from a woman in her forties with Graves' hyperthyroidism.

This clonotype was counted ten times or more. The chain couples TRBV7-9 to TRBJ2-5; D may be TRBD1 (5 bases). The CDR3 has 16 residues. Trimming took off 5 bases at V and 1 base at J, with 17 bases between the two ends. Looked up from germline, CDR1 is SEHNR and CDR2 is FQNEAQ (reference sequence). As DNA, the CDR3 is TGTGCCAGCAGCGTACTGCGGTGGGGCAGCCAAGAGACCCAGTACTTC. It translates to CASSVLRWGSQETQYF.

This clonotype was found many times. The chain links TRBV7-9 to TRBJ2-7; D is uncertain. Germline values: CDR1 SEHNR, CDR2 FQNEAQ (reference sequence). CDR3 length equals 9 residues. V lost 10 bases to trimming and J lost 4 bases, with 5 bases between them. CDR3 nucleotides: TGTGCCAACTCTTACGAGCAGTACTTC. It yields the protein CANSYEQYF.

As to this clonotype: One base separates it from a far larger clone, so it is likely a read error. J is TRBJ2-7 and V is TRBV7-9, with D unclear. The CDR3 sequence is 12 residues long. Germline V gives CDR1 SEHNR, CDR2 FQNEAQ (reference sequence). The CDR3 here is CASSLYSYEQHF. As DNA, the CDR3 is TGTGCCAGCAGCCTCTACTCCTACGAGCAGCACTTC.

This clonotype was counted many times. J is TRBJ1-1 and V is TRBV20-1, with D uncertain. The CDR3 is made up of 13 amino acids. From germline, CDR1 is DFQATT and CDR2 SNEGSKA (reference sequence). V was shortened by 0 bases and J by 9 bases, with 14 bases between the two germline ends. The CDR3, as DNA: TGCAGTGCTAGAGATGCGGGGAGGAAACAAGCTTTCTTT. Translated, it gives CSARDAGRKQAFF.